This T cell receptor (beta chain) was documented in a study of shared clonotypes between healthy human individuals. Overall study results and limits: Larger estimated richness was generally seen in naive subsets than in memory subsets. Clonotypes shared by all four donors outscored non-shared clonotypes in generation probability.

About this clone: The antigen remains undetermined. Other DNA sequences in this sample translate to the same CDR3.

Among the donors, all were Caucasian adults who lived in Nashville, Tennessee. Across several immunoSEQ plates, the genomic DNA of each subset was split evenly. Sequencing was performed with immunoSEQ multiplex PCR; in TCRdb, only in-frame clones are kept and a portion is missing. The sample has roughly 1.4 million clones, approximately 98.5% seen once. Germline V CDR1 and CDR2: SGDLS, YYNGEE. After removal of 0 bases from V and 6 bases from J, the junction contained 5 bases not matched to a gene. CDR3 length: 15 amino acids. The source material was naive CD4+ T cells sorted from blood. Subset meaning: CD45RA+ positively selected. The chain has TRBV9 and TRBJ2-1, with TRBD2 matching over 8 bases. The receptor was derived from a young man in good health. The CDR3 nucleotides are TGTGCCAGCAGCGTAGCGGGAGGGCCATCCAATGAGCAGTTCTTC. Residues: CASSVAGGPSNEQFF.